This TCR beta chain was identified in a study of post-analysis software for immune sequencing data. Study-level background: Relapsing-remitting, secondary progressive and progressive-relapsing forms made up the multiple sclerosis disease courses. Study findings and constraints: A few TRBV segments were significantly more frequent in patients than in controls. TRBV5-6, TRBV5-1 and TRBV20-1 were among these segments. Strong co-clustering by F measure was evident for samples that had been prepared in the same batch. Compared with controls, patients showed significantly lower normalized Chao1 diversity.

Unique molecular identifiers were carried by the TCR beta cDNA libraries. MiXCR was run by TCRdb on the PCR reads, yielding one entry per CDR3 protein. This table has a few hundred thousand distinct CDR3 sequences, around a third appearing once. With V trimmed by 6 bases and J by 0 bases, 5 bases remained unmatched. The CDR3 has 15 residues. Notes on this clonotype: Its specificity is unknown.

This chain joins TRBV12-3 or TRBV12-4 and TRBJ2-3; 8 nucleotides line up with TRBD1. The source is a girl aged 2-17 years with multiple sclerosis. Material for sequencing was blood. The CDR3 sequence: CASRTGQGSTDTQYF. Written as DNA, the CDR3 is TGTGCCAGCAGAACAGGACAGGGTAGCACAGATACGCAGTATTTT.